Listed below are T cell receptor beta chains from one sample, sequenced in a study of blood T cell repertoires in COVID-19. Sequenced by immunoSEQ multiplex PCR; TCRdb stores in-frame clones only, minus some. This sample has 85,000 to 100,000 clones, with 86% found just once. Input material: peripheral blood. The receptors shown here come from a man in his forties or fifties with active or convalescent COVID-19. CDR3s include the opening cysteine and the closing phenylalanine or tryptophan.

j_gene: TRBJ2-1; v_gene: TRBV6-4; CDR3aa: CASSDGTSGYNEQFF
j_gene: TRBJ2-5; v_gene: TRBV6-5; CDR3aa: CASRGGLAIVETQYF
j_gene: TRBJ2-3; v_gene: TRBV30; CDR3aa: CAWVQGWTDTQYF
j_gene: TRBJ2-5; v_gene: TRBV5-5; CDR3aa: CASSFGTEETQYF
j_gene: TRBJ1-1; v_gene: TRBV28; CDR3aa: CASSVTQGFTEAFF
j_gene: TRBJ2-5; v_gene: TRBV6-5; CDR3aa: CASSYGSQETQYF
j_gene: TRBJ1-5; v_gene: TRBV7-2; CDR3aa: CASSLIPLPNQPQHF
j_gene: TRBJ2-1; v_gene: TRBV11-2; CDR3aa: CASSPAGGGYNEQFF
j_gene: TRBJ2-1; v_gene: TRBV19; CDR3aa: CASSRRGTSGTFSYNEQFF
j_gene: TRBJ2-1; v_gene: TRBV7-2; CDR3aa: CASSPLGTSESYNEQFF
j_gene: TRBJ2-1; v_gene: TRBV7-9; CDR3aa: CASSLSYDSYNEQFF
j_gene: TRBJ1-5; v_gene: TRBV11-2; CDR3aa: CASSLDLGMSNQPQHF
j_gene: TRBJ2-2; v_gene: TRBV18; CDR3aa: CASSTDNVGELFF
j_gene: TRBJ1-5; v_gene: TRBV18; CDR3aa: CASSAGGNPSNQPQHF
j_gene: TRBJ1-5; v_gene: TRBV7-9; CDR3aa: CASSLARGGTYSNQPQHF
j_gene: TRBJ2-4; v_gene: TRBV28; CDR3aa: CASSQSGRAGNIQYF
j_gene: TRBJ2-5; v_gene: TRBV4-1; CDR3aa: CASSQPLTGGFGETQYF
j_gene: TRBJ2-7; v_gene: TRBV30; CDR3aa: CAWSPGGSLEQYF
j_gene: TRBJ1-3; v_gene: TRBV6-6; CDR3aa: CASSRTDLRQANSGNTIYF
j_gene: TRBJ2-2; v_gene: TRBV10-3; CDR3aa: CAIRTGEISGELFF
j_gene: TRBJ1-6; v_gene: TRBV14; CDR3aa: CASSQVGTGDAPLHF
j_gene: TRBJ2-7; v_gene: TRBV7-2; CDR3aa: CASSLAGGPSYEQYF
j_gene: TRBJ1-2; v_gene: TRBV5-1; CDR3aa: CASSLVLGGAQGQSGYTF
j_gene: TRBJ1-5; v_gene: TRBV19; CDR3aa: CASSIGQGALPQHF
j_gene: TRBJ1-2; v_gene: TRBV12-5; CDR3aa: CASGPGAGRDGYTF
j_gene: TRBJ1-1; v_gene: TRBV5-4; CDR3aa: CASSKPGTGKGNTEAFF
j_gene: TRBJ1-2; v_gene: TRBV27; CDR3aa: CASSLSSGQGTIYGYTF
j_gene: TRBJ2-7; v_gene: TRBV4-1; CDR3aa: CASSQGPTSGDYEQYF
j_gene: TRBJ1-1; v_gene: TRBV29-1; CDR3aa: CSARVGDTEAFF
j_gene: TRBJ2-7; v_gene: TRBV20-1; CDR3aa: CSASRPLAGTSYEQYF
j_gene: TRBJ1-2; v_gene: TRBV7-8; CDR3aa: CASSLWGQAYYGYTF
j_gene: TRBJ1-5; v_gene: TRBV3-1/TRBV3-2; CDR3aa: CASSPGQGQPQHF
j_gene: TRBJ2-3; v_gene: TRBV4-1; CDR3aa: CASSQEGDRTGGPDTQYF
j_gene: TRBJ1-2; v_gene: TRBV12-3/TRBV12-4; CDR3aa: CASNRERAYGYTF
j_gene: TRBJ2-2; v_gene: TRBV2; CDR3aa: CASIPMNTGELFF
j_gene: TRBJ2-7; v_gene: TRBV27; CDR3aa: CASSLSNRVGEQYF
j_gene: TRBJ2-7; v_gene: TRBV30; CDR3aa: CAWSRQGGEQYF
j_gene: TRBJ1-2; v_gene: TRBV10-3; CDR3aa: CAISDAAGQDYGYTF
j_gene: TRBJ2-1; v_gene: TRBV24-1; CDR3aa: CATSDPRQGSYNEQFF
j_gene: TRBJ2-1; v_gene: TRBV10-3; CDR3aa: CATVAGSYNEQFF
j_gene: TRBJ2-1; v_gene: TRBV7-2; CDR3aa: CASSPRLAYSYNEQFF